Each of the 2 T cell receptor beta chains below was sequenced from the same sample in a study of blood T cell repertoires in COVID-19. Repertoires were generated with immunoSEQ multiplex PCR, while TCRdb's copy carries only in-frame clones and drops some. The sample holds roughly 190,000 clones, around 94% seen once. Sequences were obtained from peripheral blood. Every receptor here comes from a man aged 30 to 45 with COVID-19, enrolled during active disease.

CDR3 DNA sequence: TGTGCCAGCAGCCAAGTCGAGGACACTGAAGCTTTCTTT. The encoded protein is CASSQVEDTEAFF. The rearrangement uses TRBV3-1 (or the pseudogene TRBV3-2) and TRBJ1-1; no definite D call. V lost 1 base, J lost 3 bases, and 6 bases lay in between. The CDR3 is 13 residues long. CDR1 is LGHDT and CDR2 is YNNKEL in the germline V gene (reference sequence).

The chain is built from TRBV5-1 and TRBJ1-4, with 8 bases fitting TRBD1. The J segment lost 2 bases and the V segment lost 3 bases, leaving 9 bases of the junction unmatched. CDR3 size: 17 residues. The V gene's germline CDR1 is SGHRS and CDR2 YFSETQ. CDR3 region: CASSSLPDRGTNEKLFF. The CDR3 bases are TGCGCCAGCAGCTCACTTCCCGACAGGGGCACTAATGAAAAACTGTTTTTT.